This TCR beta chain was found in a study of intratumoral heterogeneity in liver cancer. The study, taken as a whole, reports: Reportedly, regional differences in tumor-infiltrating lymphocyte burden estimated from RNA-seq held up under TCR sequencing. Tumor-infiltrating lymphocytes were acknowledged as under-represented in the sampling. No significant regional difference in overall T cell clonality was found.

This clone was seen more than once but under ten times. Antigen unknown. This CDR3 has 14 residues. CDR1 is MNHNY and CDR2 is SVGAGI in the germline V gene (reference sequence). The junction had 10 bases not matched to a gene; V was cut back by 6 bases and J by 6 bases. The hepatocellular carcinoma nodule was sampled at distinct, geographically separated regions. Sampled areas showed no macroscopic necrosis or hemorrhage. Method: immunoSEQ multiplex PCR; TCRdb's copy keeps in-frame clones and lacks some. The sample includes roughly 7,000 clones, about three fifths of them seen just once. The chain has TRBV6-6 and TRBJ2-7; 8 nucleotides line up with TRBD1. The receptor's source is a man between 65 and 85 years old with hepatocellular carcinoma. Material: tumor tissue, obtained before any cancer treatment. CDR3 DNA sequence: TGTGCCAGCAGCCCGGACAGGGAAATGTCCGAGCAGTACGTC. Translation gives CASSPDREMSEQYV.